These 5 T cell receptor beta chains were sequenced from one sample in a study of vaccination and CD4 T cells after COVID-19. Treatment specified: roughly 11-day PBMC culture with coronavirus spike peptide pools or control peptides (ViraFEST assay). The Oncomine TCR Beta short-read assay was applied to DNA of cultured CD4+ T cells. One entry per CDR3 protein results from TCRdb running MiXCR on the PCR reads. The sample shows roughly 20,000 distinct CDR3 sequences, roughly 51% of them seen only once. The antigens of these receptors remain unknown. The sample taken for sequencing was CD4+ T cells from blood, cultured in vitro. Receptors originate from a human donor who had recovered from COVID-19.

This clonotype has only a few counts. CDR3 DNA sequence: TGTGCCAGCGAGGCCTATTTGGACAGGGTCAACGCTGAAGCTTTCTTT. The encoded protein is CASEAYLDRVNAEAFF. The genes are TRBV6-1 and TRBJ1-1; TRBD1 matches 8 bases. Germline V lookup: CDR1 MNHNS, CDR2 SASEGT. The CDR3 loop spans 16 amino acids. The ends lost 8 bases at V and 6 bases at J; junction bases unmatched: 17.

This clonotype was found a few times. The CDR3 coding sequence is TGCAGTGCTGGATCCCCACTCTCTGGAAACACCATATATTTT. It specifies CSAGSPLSGNTIYF. J is TRBJ1-3 and V is TRBV20-1; D gene uncertain. Trimming removed 5 bases from V and 0 bases from J, with 11 bases in between. This CDR3 is built from 14 residues. CDR1 is DFQATT and CDR2 is SNEGSKA in the germline V gene (reference sequence).

V gene TRBV20-1 combines with J gene TRBJ2-1; 9 nucleotides align to TRBD1. Germline V lookup: CDR1 DFQATT, CDR2 SNEGSKA (reference sequence). J gave up 14 bases and V 3 bases, and 11 bases lay outside the gene matches. The CDR3 has 13 residues. The chain's CDR3 is CSARSFLGTGKFF. In nucleotides, the CDR3 is TGCAGTGCTAGGAGCTTCCTTGGGACAGGGAAGTTCTTC.

A few counts support this clonotype. This rearrangement joins TRBV6-2 or TRBV6-3 to TRBJ2-7, with TRBD2 matching over 11 bases. V trimming: 6 bases; J trimming: 0 bases; junction bases outside the gene matches: 4. This CDR3 has 15 amino acids. Germline V gene data show CDR1 as MNHEY and CDR2 as SVGEGT. The CDR3: CASSLTSGISYEQYF. CDR3 sequence (DNA): TGTGCCAGCAGCCTGACTAGCGGGATCTCCTACGAGCAGTACTTC.

The chain combines TRBV5-4 with TRBJ2-5; D is possibly TRBD2 (6 bases). Germline V CDR1 and CDR2: SGHNT, YYREEE (reference sequence). The CDR3 loop spans 14 amino acids. V lost 3 bases and J 3 bases, leaving 12 bases between the germline ends. The CDR3 sequence is CASSSVAGKETQYF. The CDR3 coding sequence is TGTGCCAGCAGCTCCGTGGCGGGGAAAGAGACCCAGTACTTC.